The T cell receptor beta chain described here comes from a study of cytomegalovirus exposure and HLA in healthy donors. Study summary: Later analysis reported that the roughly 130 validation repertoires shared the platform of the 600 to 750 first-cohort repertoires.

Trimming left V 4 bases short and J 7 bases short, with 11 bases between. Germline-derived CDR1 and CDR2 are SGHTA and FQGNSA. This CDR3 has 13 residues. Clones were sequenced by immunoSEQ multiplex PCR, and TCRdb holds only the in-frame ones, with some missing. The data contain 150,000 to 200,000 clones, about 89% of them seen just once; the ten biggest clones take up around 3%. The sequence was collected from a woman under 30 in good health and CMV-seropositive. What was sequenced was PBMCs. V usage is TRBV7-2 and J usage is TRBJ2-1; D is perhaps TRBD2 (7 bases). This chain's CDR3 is CASSSKGGNEQFF. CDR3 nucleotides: TGTGCCAGCAGCTCCAAGGGGGGGAATGAGCAGTTCTTC.